This TCR beta chain was captured in a study of regulatory T cells in long-lasting Graves disease. Study-level background: Positivity for TSH receptor antibodies plus over 5 years of antithyroid drugs meant persistent Graves' disease. Findings and limits, study-wide: Persistent Graves' disease cases displayed lower TCR diversity than newly diagnosed ones. Persistent disease was associated with favored TRBV28 usage and with favored use of TRBJ1-2 and TRBJ2-5.

The authors built TCR beta libraries using iRepertoire HTBI primers and Arm-PCR of CDR3 regions. Using its own MiXCR run on the multiplex PCR reads, TCRdb lists one record per CDR3 protein. The table lists about 470,000 distinct CDR3 sequences, about 20% of them singletons. This clonotype was recorded many times. Antigen: not known. CDR1 and CDR2 from the germline V gene are SNHLY and FYNNEI. The CDR3 is made up of 16 amino acids. Trimming took 5 bases from V and 2 from J, leaving 19 bases between them. Described time point: persistent/refractory GD, antithyroid drugs over 5 years with positive TRAb. The TCR library was made from RNA that had been extracted from PBMCs in TRIzol. EDTA tubes received 7.5 to 9 milliliters of drawn peripheral blood.

The chain has TRBV2 and TRBJ2-7, with D possibly TRBD2 on 6 matching bases. This sequence was found in a female donor with Graves disease. Sequenced material: peripheral blood mononuclear cells (PBMCs), taken when the disease was refractory, from a patient treated with antithyroid drugs. The CDR3 here is CASSPFVSGSTYEQYF. The CDR3 coding sequence is TGTGCCAGCAGTCCTTTTGTTAGCGGCAGTACCTACGAGCAGTACTTC.